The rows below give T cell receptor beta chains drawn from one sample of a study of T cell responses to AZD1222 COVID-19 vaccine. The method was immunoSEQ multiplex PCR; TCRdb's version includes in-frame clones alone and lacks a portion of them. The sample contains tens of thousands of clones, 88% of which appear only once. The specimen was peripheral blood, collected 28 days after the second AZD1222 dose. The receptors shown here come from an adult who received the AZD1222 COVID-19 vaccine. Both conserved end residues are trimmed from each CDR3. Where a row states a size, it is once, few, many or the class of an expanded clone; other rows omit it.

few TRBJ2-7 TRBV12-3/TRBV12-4 ASSLPPYEQY
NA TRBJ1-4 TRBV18 ASSPVTGVREKLF
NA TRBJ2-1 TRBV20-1 SASTGTGGSDEQF
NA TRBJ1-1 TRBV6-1 ASSDPPSPQTEAF
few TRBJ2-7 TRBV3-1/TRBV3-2 ASSQVGEQY
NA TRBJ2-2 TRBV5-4 ASSSRQGYTGELF
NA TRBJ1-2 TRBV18 ASSPNRENYGYT
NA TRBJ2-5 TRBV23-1 ASSGEPNPQETQY
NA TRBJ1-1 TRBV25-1 ASSDRDRGMNTEAF
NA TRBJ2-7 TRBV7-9 ASSLGTTNEQY
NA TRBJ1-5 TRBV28 ASSLWGQKSNQPQH
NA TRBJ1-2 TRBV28 ASRRDSGYGYT
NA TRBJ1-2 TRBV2 ASSKVEEGYGYT
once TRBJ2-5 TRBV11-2 ASSPIGETQY
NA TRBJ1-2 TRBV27 ASSLSYGYGYT
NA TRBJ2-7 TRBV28 ASSSSRSSGRAYEQY
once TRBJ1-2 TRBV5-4 ASSTSGFLNYGYT
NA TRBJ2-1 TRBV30 TWSVPGGPSEQF
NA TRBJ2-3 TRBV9 ASSVAGIRPPDTQY
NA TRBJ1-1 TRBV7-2 ASSTHRGNTEAF
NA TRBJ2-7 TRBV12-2 ASRLGRQGLTSYEQY
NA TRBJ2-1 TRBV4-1 ASSLRSQRGYNEQF
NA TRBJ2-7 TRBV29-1 SVEVEVHEQY
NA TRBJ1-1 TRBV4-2 ASSPSRGFGGLGGAF
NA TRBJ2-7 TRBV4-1 ASSPGARGPYEQY
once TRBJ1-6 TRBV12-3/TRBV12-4 ASSSGRGSPLH
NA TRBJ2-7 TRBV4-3 ASSQGTGISYEQY
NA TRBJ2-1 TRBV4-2 ASSHFTGESYNEQF
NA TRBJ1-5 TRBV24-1 ATRPKGPNNVNQPQH
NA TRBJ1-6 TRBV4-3 ASSAYRDSPLH
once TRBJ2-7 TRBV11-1 ASSPRGSYEQY
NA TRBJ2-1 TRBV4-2 ASSLTTNNEQF
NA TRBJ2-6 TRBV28 ASMISSGANVLT
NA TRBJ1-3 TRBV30 AWSKGQGKSGNTIY
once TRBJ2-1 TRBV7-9 ASRLAGGRDDNEQF
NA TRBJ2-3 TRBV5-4 ASSLGGGTGDTQY
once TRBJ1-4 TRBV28 ASSLGLTNEKLF
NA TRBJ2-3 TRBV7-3 ASSLGGLAGDTQY